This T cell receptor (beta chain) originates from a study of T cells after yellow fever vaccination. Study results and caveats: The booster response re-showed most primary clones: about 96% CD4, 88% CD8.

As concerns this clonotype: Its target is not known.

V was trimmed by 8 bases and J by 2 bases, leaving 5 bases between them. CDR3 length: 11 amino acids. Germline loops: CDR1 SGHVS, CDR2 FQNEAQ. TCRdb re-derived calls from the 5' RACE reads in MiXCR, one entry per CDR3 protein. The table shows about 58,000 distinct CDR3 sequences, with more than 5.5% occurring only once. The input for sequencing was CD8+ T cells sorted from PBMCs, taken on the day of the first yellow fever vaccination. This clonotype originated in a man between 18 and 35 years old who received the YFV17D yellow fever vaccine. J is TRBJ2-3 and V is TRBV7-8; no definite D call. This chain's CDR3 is CASRYTDTQYF. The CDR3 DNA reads TGTGCCAGCCGGTACACAGATACGCAGTATTTT.